One sample yielded the 28 T cell receptor beta chains listed below, sequenced in a study of response to subunit inactivated influenza vaccine. Each CDR3 protein gets one entry after TCRdb re-called the RT-PCR reads with MiXCR. The table includes under 750,000 distinct CDR3 sequences, 12% detected once. The sample consisted of PBMCs from blood, taken on the day of vaccination. These receptors were taken from a man aged 45-65 years who received an inactivated influenza vaccine.

This clonotype has a handful of counts. The J gene is TRBJ2-3, the V gene TRBV11-1, with D possibly matching TRBD1 (6 bases). This CDR3 region has 18 residues. With 5 bases removed from V and 0 bases from J, the gap between germline ends came to 21 bases. Germline CDR1 SGHAT, CDR2 FQDESV (reference sequence). The CDR3 region is CASSRIQTGPSSTDTQYF. Here the CDR3 DNA reads TGTGCCAGCAGCAGAATCCAGACAGGACCCTCTAGCACAGATACGCAGTATTTT.

The chain recombines TRBV28 with TRBJ2-7; tentative D call: TRBD2 (6 bases). The CDR3 contains 17 residues. CDR1 and CDR2 (germline): MDHEN, SYDVKM. V shed 4 bases and J shed 5 bases, with 24 bases lying between them. The CDR3 nucleotides read TGTGCCAGCAGTTCCCCGGGTCGGGGTGATCGGAGGGACGAGCAGTACTTC. Encoded protein: CASSSPGRGDRRDEQYF.

The J gene is TRBJ2-5, the V gene TRBV10-3; 10 bases are shared with TRBD2. The germline V gene has CDR1 ENHRY and CDR2 SYGVKD. V trimming: 4 bases; J trimming: 4 bases; junction bases outside the gene matches: 6. This CDR3 has 15 amino acids. CDR3 protein: CAISARTSGGETQYF. CDR3 sequence (DNA): TGTGCCATCAGTGCGAGGACTAGCGGCGGAGAGACCCAGTACTTC.

Only a few counts were recorded for this clonotype. This sequence joins TRBV7-9 and TRBJ1-2; 8 nucleotides match TRBD1. CDR3 length: 16 amino acids. CDR1 is SEHNR and CDR2 is FQNEAQ in the germline V gene (reference sequence). The trim removed 0 bases at V and 2 bases at J, leaving 5 bases unmatched. The CDR3 coding sequence is TGTGCCAGCAGCTTAGCCGTGGACAGGGAGAACTATGGCTACACCTTC. Its protein is CASSLAVDRENYGYTF.

The chain recombines TRBV13 with TRBJ2-5; D not certain. Germline assignment: CDR1 PRHDT and CDR2 FYEKMQ (reference sequence). The CDR3 runs 14 residues. Trimming shortened V by 2 bases and J by 0 bases, and 7 bases separated the two germline ends. CDR3 sequence: CASSLRLDQETQYF. In DNA form, the CDR3 reads TGTGCCAGCAGCTTAAGACTCGACCAAGAGACCCAGTACTTC.

Many counts were recorded for this clonotype. The chain employs TRBV7-2 and TRBJ2-3; D could derive from TRBD1 or TRBD2 (5 bases each). The V gene's germline CDR1 is SGHTA and CDR2 FQGNSA. The CDR3 is made up of 13 amino acids. The ends were cut back, 3 bases at V and 5 bases at J, with 9 bases in the middle. The DNA for the CDR3 is TGTGCCAGCAGCTTGGGGGATGGAGATACGCAGTATTTT. This sequence encodes CASSLGDGDTQYF.

This clonotype was picked up many times. The J gene is TRBJ2-7, the V gene TRBV7-8; 7 bases are shared with TRBD1. J was trimmed by 3 bases and V by 1 base; bases with no gene match: 6. The CDR3 spans 15 residues. In germline, CDR1 is SGHVS, CDR2 FQNEAQ. CDR3 amino acids: CASSLGDSTFYEQYF. The CDR3 nucleotides read TGTGCCAGCAGCTTAGGGGACAGTACCTTCTACGAGCAGTACTTC.

This clonotype was seen a handful of times. V and J are TRBV28 and TRBJ2-1; D not resolved. The V and J ends lost 2 bases and 2 bases respectively, with 13 bases between them. From germline, CDR1 is MDHEN and CDR2 SYDVKM. This CDR3 has 16 amino acids. The CDR3 nucleotides are TGTGCCAGCAGTTTAAACTCCCTTCAGCCCTACAATGAGCAGTTCTTC. As protein: CASSLNSLQPYNEQFF.

This chain uses TRBV7-9 with TRBJ2-7, with 11 bases fitting TRBD2. Unmatched junction bases numbered 6, after V lost 2 bases and J lost 6 bases. CDR3 length equals 15 residues. Germline assignment: CDR1 SEHNR and CDR2 FQNEAQ (reference sequence). In DNA, the CDR3 is TGTGCCAGCAGCTTATTTCTAGCGGGAGGAGGCGAGCAGTACTTC. Protein sequence: CASSLFLAGGGEQYF. Using reference TRBV7-9 and TRBJ2-7 for the parts outside the CDR3, the full variable domain is DTGVSQNPRHKITKRGQNVTFRCDPISEHNRLYWYRQTLGQGPEFLTYFQNEAQLEKSRLLSDRFSAERPKGSFSTLEIQRTEQGDSAMYLCASSLFLAGGGEQYFGPGTRLTVT.

A few counts support this clonotype. Its ends do not fully match the called genes, so a read error is possible. The rearrangement uses TRBV10-3 and TRBJ2-2, with D possibly being TRBD1 or TRBD2 (5 bases each). CDR3 length: 13 residues. Germline CDR1 ENHRY, CDR2 SYGVKD. As DNA, the CDR3 is TGTGCCATCGGGTTGGGGGTGACCGAGGAGCTGTTTTTT. It yields the protein CAIGLGVTEELFF.

This clonotype was seen at least ten times. The CDR3 DNA follows: TGTGCCACCAGTGGTCAAGATACGCAGTATTTT. It translates to CATSGQDTQYF. The chain recombines TRBV24-1 with TRBJ2-3; D is undetermined. Per the germline V gene, CDR1 is KGHDR and CDR2 is SFDVKD. The V and J ends lost 5 bases and 5 bases respectively, with 4 bases between them. The CDR3 consists of 11 residues.

The chain combines TRBV4-3 with TRBJ2-5, with D possibly matching TRBD2 (5 bases). Between the trimmed V and J ends, which lost 0 bases and 4 bases, there was a span of 12 bases. Germline V gene lookup returns CDR1 LGHNA and CDR2 YSLEER. The CDR3 loop spans 15 amino acids. CDR3 bases: TGCGCCAGCAGCCAAGAAATCGGGGTAGGAGAGACCCAGTACTTC. Translating it yields CASSQEIGVGETQYF.

CDR3 sequence (DNA): TGTGCCATCAGTGAGGGGGGGCGGTGGGACACTGAAGCTTTCTTT. Translated, it gives CAISEGGRWDTEAFF. The J gene is TRBJ1-1, the V gene TRBV10-3; TRBD1 might be the D (6 bases). V dropped 2 bases and J dropped 3 bases, with 13 bases sitting between them. The CDR3 totals 15 residues. Germline assignment: CDR1 ENHRY and CDR2 SYGVKD.

Only one count was recorded for this clonotype. This chain joins TRBV29-1 and TRBJ2-5; TRBD1 might be the D (6 bases). The CDR3 loop spans 13 amino acids. Germline-derived CDR1 and CDR2 are SQVTM and ANQGSEA. V dropped 5 bases and J dropped 4 bases, with 14 bases sitting between them. The chain's CDR3 is CSVPFQGLETQYF. As DNA, the CDR3 is TGCAGCGTTCCCTTCCAGGGGCTAGAGACCCAGTACTTC.

V gene TRBV6-2 or TRBV6-3 combines with J gene TRBJ1-5; the D is unclear. This CDR3 has 12 residues. Trimming left V 6 bases short and J 9 bases short, with 12 bases between. CDR1 is MNHEY and CDR2 is SVGEGT in the germline V gene. The CDR3: CASSRLAMPQHF. The CDR3 bases are TGTGCCAGCAGCCGCCTTGCTATGCCCCAGCATTTT.

This clonotype has more than one count but fewer than ten. V gene TRBV20-1 combines with J gene TRBJ2-7; TRBD2 agrees at 7 bases. The CDR3 runs 14 residues. Losses at the gene ends were 3 bases for V and 4 bases for J; bases not matched to a gene: 9. The germline CDR1 and CDR2 sequences are DFQATT and SNEGSKA (reference sequence). CDR3 DNA: TGCAGTGCTAGTGTGGGAGGGCCAATATACGAGCAGTACTTC. It codes for CSASVGGPIYEQYF.

This clonotype was found many times. This chain joins TRBV5-8 and TRBJ2-7; D is unclear. CDR3 length: 15 residues. V was cut by 2 bases and J by 2 bases, with 14 bases left in between. The germline gives CDR1 SGHTS, CDR2 YDEGEE. Here the CDR3 reads CASSLSDTLTYEQYF. In nucleotides, the CDR3 is TGTGCCAGCAGCTTATCCGACACCCTCACCTACGAGCAGTACTTC.

The chain links TRBV5-1 to TRBJ2-1, with D perhaps matching TRBD1 (6 bases). In germline, CDR1 is SGHRS, CDR2 YFSETQ. The CDR3 length is 14 residues. V gave up 3 bases and J gave up 2 bases, with 9 bases separating them. The CDR3 reads CASSSGQTYNEQFF. For the CDR3, the DNA is TGCGCCAGCAGCTCCGGACAGACCTACAATGAGCAGTTCTTC.

The V gene is TRBV6-5, the J gene TRBJ1-2, with TRBD1 identical over 7 bases. The germline V gene has CDR1 MNHEY and CDR2 SVGAGI. V was pared by 0 bases and J by 6 bases, with 4 bases of the junction left unmatched. The CDR3 contains 14 residues. CDR3 nucleotides: TGTGCCAGCAGTTACTCGACAGGGTTGGATGGCTACACCTTC. Residues: CASSYSTGLDGYTF.

The table lists this clonotype with a few counts. The V and J genes are TRBV12-3 or TRBV12-4 and TRBJ2-7, with D hard to call. V was pared by 6 bases and J by 0 bases, with 12 bases between. The CDR3 sequence is 14 residues long. CDR3 DNA: TGTGCCAGCAGCCCCCAAGCTCTCTCCTACGAGCAGTACTTC. Translated: CASSPQALSYEQYF.

Only a few counts were recorded for this clonotype. The gene calls are TRBV7-3 and TRBJ2-2; 8 bases agree with TRBD1. The CDR3 covers 13 residues. CDR1 and CDR2 from the germline V gene are SGHTA and FQGTGA. V trimming: 4 bases; J trimming: 11 bases; junction bases outside the gene matches: 6. In DNA, the CDR3 is TGTGCCAGCAGCTCTGTAGGACAGGGCGAGCTGTTTTTT. It codes for CASSSVGQGELFF.

The genes are TRBV5-1 and TRBJ2-2, with D tentatively TRBD1 (6 bases). The germline CDR1 and CDR2 sequences are SGHRS and YFSETQ. V lost 4 bases to trimming and J lost 3 bases, with 13 bases between them. The CDR3 length is 15 residues. The CDR3 here is CASSPWTADTGELFF. CDR3 bases: TGCGCCAGCAGCCCATGGACAGCGGACACCGGGGAGCTGTTTTTT.

This chain uses TRBV6-5 with TRBJ2-7; the match to TRBD1 covers 7 bases. There are 15 residues in the CDR3. Germline lookup yields CDR1 MNHEY and CDR2 SVGAGI. The trim removed 4 bases at V and 2 bases at J, leaving 8 bases unmatched. CDR3 residues: CASSFEQGPTYEQYF. The CDR3 DNA is TGTGCCAGCAGTTTTGAACAGGGGCCCACCTACGAGCAGTACTTC.

CDR3 protein: CASSRDTGLGTDTQYF. CDR3 in DNA: TGTGCCAGCAGCCGGGACACGGGCCTAGGCACAGATACGCAGTATTTT. The rearrangement links TRBV5-4 to TRBJ2-3; the D gene is possibly TRBD1 (6 bases). Germline V gives CDR1 SGHNT, CDR2 YYREEE (reference sequence). The CDR3 contains 16 residues. Trimming shortened V by 4 bases and J by 1 base, and 16 bases separated the two germline ends.

This chain links TRBV10-3 with TRBJ1-2, with 7 bases identical to TRBD1. The CDR3 totals 15 residues. V was pared by 5 bases and J by 2 bases, with 8 bases of the junction left unmatched. Germline CDR1 reads ENHRY; CDR2 reads SYGVKD. In DNA form, the CDR3 reads TGTGCCATCAGTATGACAGGGTTGACAAACTATGGCTACACCTTC. This codes for CAISMTGLTNYGYTF.

This clonotype was seen repeatedly, ten times or more. This sequence joins TRBV10-3 and TRBJ2-1, with D possibly being TRBD1 (6 bases). The CDR3 is made up of 17 amino acids. Germline V gene data show CDR1 as ENHRY and CDR2 as SYGVKD. Trimming pared 5 bases from V and 6 bases from J, leaving 23 bases between. The CDR3 bases are TGTGCCATCAGTCTCCGTCCCTCGGGGCGAGGGGGCAATGAGCAGTTCTTC. Its translation is CAISLRPSGRGGNEQFF.

This clonotype was seen repeatedly, ten times or more. The chain links TRBV5-1 to TRBJ1-1; D is perhaps TRBD1 (5 bases). Trimming stripped 7 bases from V and 1 base from J, with 11 bases between. Per germline, CDR1 SGHRS and CDR2 YFSETQ. This CDR3 comprises 13 residues. The CDR3 is CASRTGPNTEAFF. In DNA, the CDR3 is TGCGCCAGCCGTACGGGGCCGAACACTGAAGCTTTCTTT.

The rearrangement links TRBV3-1 to TRBJ2-3; weak D call: TRBD1 (6 bases). V was clipped by 3 bases and J by 1 base, with 17 bases between them. Germline values: CDR1 LGHDT, CDR2 YNNKEL (reference sequence). This CDR3 has 17 amino acids. The CDR3 protein is CASSHRQDPEGTDTQYF. The CDR3 DNA follows: TGTGCCAGCAGCCACAGACAGGACCCCGAGGGCACAGATACGCAGTATTTT.